A selection of T cell receptor beta chains follows, all from one sample in a study of blood T cell repertoires in COVID-19. The table came from immunoSEQ multiplex PCR; TCRdb's copy has only in-frame clones and leaves some out. The sample holds approximately 150,000 clones, roughly 93% seen once. What was sequenced was peripheral blood. All receptors derive from a man aged 18 to 29 with COVID-19, enrolled during active disease. CDR3s include the opening cysteine and the closing phenylalanine or tryptophan. The D gene is left open where the match is weak. Clone size is not always given. Where it is, it says once, few, many or a class for expanded clones.

d_gene	abundance	v_gene	j_gene	CDR3aa	CDR3nt
-	once	TRBV2	TRBJ2-3	CASATLPDTQYF	TGTGCCAGTGCCACTTTGCCAGATACGCAGTATTTT
TRBD2	-	TRBV7-9	TRBJ2-2	CASSFSGGANTGELFF	TGTGCCAGCAGCTTTAGCGGGGGCGCGAACACCGGGGAGCTGTTTTTT
TRBD2	-	TRBV7-2	TRBJ2-1	CASSLATLAVEQFF	TGTGCCAGCAGCTTAGCGACGCTAGCGGTTGAGCAGTTCTTC
-	few	TRBV15	TRBJ1-5	CATSRDYQPQHF	TGTGCCACCAGCAGAGACTACCAGCCCCAGCATTTT
TRBD2	-	TRBV6-2/TRBV6-3	TRBJ2-7	CASSSSGDREQYF	TGTGCCAGCAGTTCTAGCGGCGACCGGGAGCAGTACTTC
TRBD2	-	TRBV5-1	TRBJ2-7	CASSLFLAGIYEQYF	TGCGCCAGCAGCTTGTTTCTAGCGGGGATCTACGAGCAGTACTTC
-	-	TRBV9	TRBJ1-2	CASSLGTLYGYTF	TGTGCCAGCAGCCTCGGGACTCTCTATGGCTACACCTTC
-	-	TRBV9	TRBJ2-7	CASSVAASFYEQYF	TGTGCCAGCAGCGTAGCGGCTAGCTTCTACGAGCAGTACTTC
TRBD1	once	TRBV4-1	TRBJ2-7	CASSQERTGTYEQYF	TGCGCCAGCAGCCAAGAAAGGACAGGGACCTACGAGCAGTACTTC
TRBD2	-	TRBV9	TRBJ2-1	CASSVGGLALDEQFF	TGTGCCAGCAGCGTAGGAGGACTAGCATTGGATGAGCAGTTCTTC
TRBD1	few	TRBV2	TRBJ2-1	CASSEALGQGAYEQFF	TGTGCCAGCAGTGAAGCGCTAGGACAGGGGGCCTATGAGCAGTTCTTC
TRBD2	-	TRBV3-1/TRBV3-2	TRBJ2-7	CASSQGLAGGLIFSYEQYF	TGTGCCAGCAGCCAAGGACTAGCGGGAGGCCTAATCTTTTCCTACGAGCAGTACTTC
TRBD2	-	TRBV2	TRBJ2-1	CASQGGLAGGEGQFF	TGTGCCAGCCAGGGAGGATTAGCGGGAGGGGAGGGGCAGTTCTTC
TRBD1	-	TRBV28	TRBJ1-2	CASSHDRGRGYGYTF	TGTGCCAGCAGTCATGACAGGGGGCGCGGCTATGGCTACACCTTC
TRBD2	-	TRBV18	TRBJ2-5	CASSPGLAGNQETQYF	TGTGCCAGCTCACCGGGACTAGCGGGAAACCAAGAGACCCAGTACTTC
-	-	TRBV9	TRBJ2-6	CASSVAREGSGANVLTF	TGTGCCAGCAGCGTTGCCAGGGAAGGCTCTGGGGCCAACGTCCTGACTTTC
TRBD2	-	TRBV7-2	TRBJ2-3	CASSLSGTTDTQYF	TGTGCCAGCAGCCTTAGCGGGACCACAGATACGCAGTATTTT
TRBD2	-	TRBV19	TRBJ2-7	CASSMGLAAHYEQYF	TGTGCCAGTAGTATGGGACTAGCGGCCCACTACGAGCAGTACTTC
-	-	TRBV4-3	TRBJ2-7	CASSRGQTSSYEQYF	TGCGCCAGCAGCCGCGGACAAACGAGCTCCTACGAGCAGTACTTC
TRBD2	-	TRBV5-6	TRBJ2-3	CASSIPSGPSTDTQYF	TGTGCCAGCAGCATACCTAGCGGACCGAGCACAGATACGCAGTATTTT
-	-	TRBV5-1	TRBJ1-6	CASSLGQDNSPLHF	TGCGCCAGCAGCTTGGGGCAGGATAATTCACCCCTCCACTTT
TRBD2	-	TRBV7-8	TRBJ2-1	CASSLDLREKTYNEQFF	TGTGCCAGCAGCTTAGATCTGCGGGAGAAAACCTACAATGAGCAGTTCTTC
TRBD1	-	TRBV6-2/TRBV6-3	TRBJ2-7	CASSFSGGSDEQYF	TGTGCCAGCAGTTTTTCAGGGGGAAGCGACGAGCAGTACTTC
-	-	TRBV28	TRBJ2-7	CASDEGHRGSEQYF	TGTGCCAGCGACGAGGGACACCGTGGATCCGAGCAGTACTTC
TRBD1	-	TRBV9	TRBJ2-7	CATSRGDRGMEQYF	TGTGCCACGAGCCGGGGGGACAGGGGTATGGAGCAGTACTTC
-	-	TRBV19	TRBJ1-5	CASSMEGRSNQPQHF	TGTGCCAGTAGTATGGAGGGGAGGAGCAATCAGCCCCAGCATTTT
TRBD2	-	TRBV7-2	TRBJ2-7	CASSSTSGRREQYF	TGTGCCAGCAGCTCGACTAGCGGGAGGCGCGAGCAGTACTTC
-	-	TRBV29-1	TRBJ2-2	CSVKGDPWVGELFF	TGCAGCGTCAAAGGAGACCCCTGGGTCGGGGAGCTGTTTTTT
TRBD1	-	TRBV23-1	TRBJ2-2	CASSQLRTGGSGELFF	TGCGCCAGCAGTCAACTCAGGACAGGGGGCTCCGGGGAGCTGTTTTTT
TRBD1	-	TRBV7-8	TRBJ2-7	CASSLAGGQGAYEQYF	TGTGCCAGCAGCTTAGCGGGGGGACAGGGGGCTTACGAGCAGTACTTC
-	-	TRBV24-1	TRBJ1-2	CATSDFRAGADGYTF	TGTGCCACCAGTGATTTCAGGGCTGGAGCTGATGGCTACACCTTC
-	-	TRBV5-1	TRBJ2-7	CASSFRDTSYEQYF	TGCGCCAGCAGCTTCCGGGACACCTCCTACGAGCAGTACTTC
TRBD1	-	TRBV7-2	TRBJ1-3	CASSVDRVGGNTIYF	TGTGCCAGCAGCGTGGACAGGGTGGGTGGAAACACCATATATTTT
-	-	TRBV4-1	TRBJ1-6	CASSQESSYNSPLHF	TGCGCCAGCAGCCAAGAGAGCTCCTATAATTCACCCCTCCACTTT
TRBD1	-	TRBV27	TRBJ2-7	CASSSPGTGPTYEQYF	TGTGCCAGCAGCTCCCCCGGGACAGGGCCTACCTACGAGCAGTACTTC
-	-	TRBV30	TRBJ1-4	CAWSQDSTLFF	TGTGCCTGGAGTCAAGACAGCACACTGTTTTTT
-	once	TRBV5-4	TRBJ1-2	CASSLWSINYGYTF	TGTGCCAGCAGCCTCTGGAGCATCAACTATGGCTACACCTTC
-	once	TRBV30	TRBJ2-7	CAWRFRGDEQYF	TGTGCCTGGAGATTCAGGGGCGACGAGCAGTACTTC
-	-	TRBV6-5	TRBJ1-1	CASSYSRPGVTEAFF	TGTGCCAGCAGTTACTCGCGCCCCGGGGTCACTGAAGCTTTCTTT
-	-	TRBV11-3	TRBJ2-2	CASSLGGSGPHHGTGELFF	TGTGCCAGCAGCTTAGGAGGTAGCGGCCCTCACCACGGCACCGGGGAGCTGTTTTTT
-	-	TRBV30	TRBJ2-3	CAWSGGQYTDTQYF	TGTGCCTGGAGCGGTGGACAGTACACAGATACGCAGTATTTT
-	-	TRBV5-5	TRBJ2-3	CASSFLPGSTDTQYF	TGTGCCAGCAGCTTTTTGCCGGGGAGCACAGATACGCAGTATTTT
-	-	TRBV11-2	TRBJ2-2	CASSLVRSNTGELFF	TGTGCCAGCAGCTTAGTACGGTCGAACACCGGGGAGCTGTTTTTT
TRBD1	once	TRBV11-1	TRBJ1-4	CASSTDREGEKLFF	TGTGCCAGCAGCACGGACAGGGAAGGGGAAAAACTGTTTTTT
-	-	TRBV10-3	TRBJ2-2	CAISLGGSANTGELFF	TGTGCCATCAGTCTGGGGGGTTCCGCGAACACCGGGGAGCTGTTTTTT
-	-	TRBV11-1	TRBJ1-3	CASSYQGSGNTIYF	TGTGCCAGCAGCTACCAGGGTTCTGGAAACACCATATATTTT
TRBD1	-	TRBV24-1	TRBJ1-2	CATSDGQGGRYGYTF	TGTGCCACCAGTGATGGACAGGGAGGTCGCTATGGCTACACCTTC
-	-	TRBV11-2	TRBJ2-1	CASRAIRSGEQFF	TGTGCCAGCAGAGCGATCAGGAGCGGTGAGCAGTTCTTC